Listed below are T cell receptor beta chains from one sample, sequenced in a study of neurological immune-mediated disorders. TCRdb processed the 5' RACE reads anew with MiXCR; each CDR3 protein has one entry. Among about 37,000 distinct CDR3 sequences listed, around a tenth were seen once. Material: CD4+ T cells from blood. The source is a young woman with HTLV-1-associated myelopathy (HAM/TSP). Each CDR3 is given with its conserved first and last residue. A D gene is named only where the DNA matches it firmly. Size values are once, few and many counts, or a class for expanded clones, and some rows have none.

abundance: many
v_gene: TRBV5-1
j_gene: TRBJ1-1
d_gene: .
CDR3aa: CASSSGQTNTEAFF
CDR3nt: TGCGCCAGCAGCTCTGGACAGACGAACACTGAAGCTTTCTTT

abundance: many
v_gene: TRBV5-1
j_gene: TRBJ2-3
d_gene: .
CDR3aa: CASSLPILEGTDTQYF
CDR3nt: TGCGCCAGCAGCTTGCCGATTCTAGAAGGTACAGATACGCAGTATTTT

abundance: many
v_gene: TRBV20-1
j_gene: TRBJ1-2
d_gene: .
CDR3aa: CSARGAVNYGYTF
CDR3nt: TGCAGTGCTAGAGGGGCAGTCAACTATGGCTACACCTTC

abundance: once
v_gene: TRBV9
j_gene: TRBJ1-1
d_gene: TRBD1
CDR3aa: CASSPQGGSNTEAFF
CDR3nt: TGTGCCAGCAGCCCTCAGGGGGGCTCGAACACTGAAGCTTTCTTT

abundance: .
v_gene: TRBV5-6
j_gene: TRBJ2-1
d_gene: TRBD2
CDR3aa: CASSLRITSGGMSEQFF
CDR3nt: TGTGCCAGCAGCCTACGGATTACTAGCGGGGGCATGTCTGAGCAGTTCTTC

abundance: many
v_gene: TRBV5-1
j_gene: TRBJ1-1
d_gene: .
CDR3aa: CASRDTGRAEAFF
CDR3nt: TGCGCCAGCAGAGACACAGGCCGCGCTGAAGCTTTCTTT

abundance: many
v_gene: TRBV5-1
j_gene: TRBJ2-7
d_gene: .
CDR3aa: CASSLRGATGPYEQYF
CDR3nt: TGCGCCAGCAGCTTGAGGGGGGCGACAGGCCCATACGAGCAGTACTTC

abundance: many
v_gene: TRBV2
j_gene: TRBJ1-1
d_gene: .
CDR3aa: CASSENWGGTEAFF
CDR3nt: TGTGCCAGCAGTGAAAATTGGGGGGGCACTGAAGCTTTCTTT

abundance: many
v_gene: TRBV25-1
j_gene: TRBJ2-1
d_gene: .
CDR3aa: CASSRSGAPHNEQFF
CDR3nt: TGTGCCAGCAGTAGGTCGGGGGCCCCCCACAATGAGCAGTTCTTC

abundance: many
v_gene: TRBV5-1
j_gene: TRBJ2-7
d_gene: .
CDR3aa: CASSILGSGEYEQYF
CDR3nt: TGCGCCAGCAGCATTTTGGGGTCGGGGGAGTACGAGCAGTACTTC

abundance: once
v_gene: TRBV20-1
j_gene: TRBJ1-1
d_gene: .
CDR3aa: CSARDTGGSEAFF
CDR3nt: TGCAGTGCTAGAGATACCGGGGGGTCTGAAGCTTTCTTT

abundance: many
v_gene: TRBV7-8
j_gene: TRBJ2-3
d_gene: .
CDR3aa: CASSLVAAETDTQYF
CDR3nt: TGTGCCAGCAGCTTAGTGGCCGCCGAAACAGATACGCAGTATTTT

abundance: many
v_gene: TRBV14
j_gene: TRBJ2-5
d_gene: .
CDR3aa: CASSQDTRGTQYF
CDR3nt: TGTGCCAGCAGCCAAGACACCCGAGGGACCCAGTACTTC

abundance: many
v_gene: TRBV20-1
j_gene: TRBJ1-6
d_gene: .
CDR3aa: CSASRGPGNSPLHF
CDR3nt: TGCAGTGCTAGTCGGGGGCCCGGTAATTCACCCCTCCACTTT

abundance: many
v_gene: TRBV12-3/TRBV12-4
j_gene: TRBJ2-6
d_gene: .
CDR3aa: CASSLGVSGANVLTF
CDR3nt: TGTGCCAGCAGTTTAGGGGTGTCTGGGGCCAACGTCCTGACTTTC

abundance: many
v_gene: TRBV20-1
j_gene: TRBJ2-7
d_gene: .
CDR3aa: CSAEGGAGTREQYF
CDR3nt: TGCAGCGCCGAAGGGGGAGCGGGGACCAGGGAGCAGTACTTC

abundance: many
v_gene: TRBV11-1
j_gene: TRBJ2-1
d_gene: TRBD2
CDR3aa: CASSLGSSGAYYNEQFF
CDR3nt: TGTGCCAGCAGCTTAGGGTCTAGCGGGGCTTATTACAATGAGCAGTTCTTC

abundance: many
v_gene: TRBV20-1
j_gene: TRBJ2-3
d_gene: .
CDR3aa: CSAAPPVWTDTQYF
CDR3nt: TGCAGTGCCGCGCCCCCAGTCTGGACAGATACGCAGTATTTT

abundance: many
v_gene: TRBV20-1
j_gene: TRBJ1-1
d_gene: TRBD1
CDR3aa: CSAKTGADIEAFF
CDR3nt: TGCAGTGCTAAAACAGGGGCGGACATTGAAGCTTTCTTT

abundance: many
v_gene: TRBV6-5
j_gene: TRBJ1-6
d_gene: .
CDR3aa: CASRDSSYNSPLHF
CDR3nt: TGTGCCAGCAGGGACAGCTCCTATAATTCACCCCTCCACTTT

abundance: .
v_gene: TRBV30
j_gene: TRBJ2-1
d_gene: .
CDR3aa: CAWSRGGASNRKWIGQFF
CDR3nt: TGTGCCTGGAGCCGCGGCGGGGCCAGCAACCGGAAATGGATTGGGCAGTTCTTC

abundance: many
v_gene: TRBV18
j_gene: TRBJ2-2
d_gene: .
CDR3aa: CASSPSSGELFF
CDR3nt: TGTGCCAGCTCACCATCTTCCGGGGAGCTGTTTTTT

abundance: many
v_gene: TRBV4-2
j_gene: TRBJ2-1
d_gene: TRBD2
CDR3aa: CASSQGLAGGNEQFF
CDR3nt: TGTGCCAGCAGCCAGGGACTAGCGGGGGGTAATGAGCAGTTCTTC

abundance: few
v_gene: TRBV18
j_gene: TRBJ2-3
d_gene: TRBD2
CDR3aa: CASSPKSGLAGGPDTQYF
CDR3nt: TGTGCCAGCTCACCAAAATCCGGACTAGCGGGGGGACCAGATACGCAGTATTTT

abundance: many
v_gene: TRBV3-1
j_gene: TRBJ2-7
d_gene: TRBD1
CDR3aa: CASSADRGLRGEQYF
CDR3nt: TGTGCCAGCAGCGCAGATAGGGGGCTTCGCGGCGAGCAGTACTTC

abundance: many
v_gene: TRBV5-1
j_gene: TRBJ1-1
d_gene: .
CDR3aa: CASSLRVVGVNTEAFF
CDR3nt: TGCGCCAGCAGCTTGAGAGTGGTCGGAGTGAACACTGAAGCTTTCTTT

abundance: many
v_gene: TRBV6-1
j_gene: TRBJ2-7
d_gene: TRBD1
CDR3aa: CASRGWMTGSSYEQYF
CDR3nt: TGTGCCAGCAGGGGATGGATGACAGGGTCTTCCTACGAGCAGTACTTC

abundance: many
v_gene: TRBV5-6
j_gene: TRBJ2-1
d_gene: .
CDR3aa: CASSLVAGRSYNEQFF
CDR3nt: TGTGCCAGCAGCTTGGTGGCAGGGCGATCCTACAATGAGCAGTTCTTC

abundance: .
v_gene: TRBV5-1
j_gene: TRBJ1-3
d_gene: .
CDR3aa: CASRRDNYSGNTIYF
CDR3nt: TGCGCCAGCAGGAGGGACAACTACTCTGGAAACACCATATATTTT

abundance: many
v_gene: TRBV20-1
j_gene: TRBJ1-1
d_gene: .
CDR3aa: CSAHLPGEAFF
CDR3nt: TGCAGTGCACACCTTCCGGGAGAAGCTTTCTTT

abundance: many
v_gene: TRBV2
j_gene: TRBJ2-7
d_gene: TRBD1
CDR3aa: CASSGSPTGGWQYF
CDR3nt: TGTGCCAGCAGTGGGAGCCCGACAGGGGGCTGGCAGTACTTC

abundance: many
v_gene: TRBV5-1
j_gene: TRBJ2-2
d_gene: TRBD1
CDR3aa: CASSKTGFNTGELFF
CDR3nt: TGCGCCAGCAGCAAGACAGGGTTTAACACCGGGGAGCTGTTTTTT

abundance: many
v_gene: TRBV5-1
j_gene: TRBJ2-7
d_gene: .
CDR3aa: CASRPGDGSLEQYF
CDR3nt: TGCGCCAGCCGCCCCGGAGATGGGTCCCTCGAGCAGTACTTC

abundance: many
v_gene: TRBV5-1
j_gene: TRBJ1-1
d_gene: .
CDR3aa: CASSRSAGPTEAFF
CDR3nt: TGCGCCAGCAGTCGGTCCGCAGGGCCCACTGAAGCTTTCTTT

abundance: many
v_gene: TRBV14
j_gene: TRBJ2-7
d_gene: .
CDR3aa: CASSQPPSIGEQYF
CDR3nt: TGTGCCAGCAGCCAACCGCCGAGCATTGGCGAGCAGTACTTC

abundance: many
v_gene: TRBV29-1
j_gene: TRBJ1-1
d_gene: .
CDR3aa: CSIRPVGNTEAFF
CDR3nt: TGCAGCATCCGCCCGGTCGGGAACACTGAAGCTTTCTTT

abundance: .
v_gene: TRBV7-6
j_gene: TRBJ2-1
d_gene: .
CDR3aa: CASSRGNKDNEQFF
CDR3nt: TGTGCCAGCAGCAGGGGCAACAAGGACAATGAGCAGTTCTTC

abundance: many
v_gene: TRBV5-1
j_gene: TRBJ2-3
d_gene: .
CDR3aa: CASSLYFAGGRSTDTQYF
CDR3nt: TGCGCCAGCAGCTTGTACTTTGCCGGGGGACGGAGCACAGATACGCAGTATTTT

abundance: many
v_gene: TRBV9
j_gene: TRBJ1-4
d_gene: .
CDR3aa: CASSPAGSNEKLFF
CDR3nt: TGTGCCAGCTCCCCGGCGGGGTCTAATGAAAAACTGTTTTTT

abundance: many
v_gene: TRBV7-9
j_gene: TRBJ2-7
d_gene: .
CDR3aa: CASVMGSREQYF
CDR3nt: TGTGCCAGCGTCATGGGGAGCAGGGAGCAGTACTTC

abundance: .
v_gene: TRBV3-1
j_gene: TRBJ2-3
d_gene: .
CDR3aa: CASRLGGMSTDTQYF
CDR3nt: TGTGCCAGCAGACTAGGGGGGATGAGCACAGATACGCAGTATTTT

abundance: many
v_gene: TRBV21-1
j_gene: TRBJ2-3
d_gene: .
CDR3aa: CASSSPQAGLECDTQYF
CDR3nt: TGTGCCAGCAGCTCCCCCCAGGCAGGGCTGGAATGCGATACGCAGTATTTT

abundance: many
v_gene: TRBV28
j_gene: TRBJ2-3
d_gene: .
CDR3aa: CASSQGSTDTQYF
CDR3nt: TGTGCCAGCAGCCAGGGATCCACAGATACGCAGTATTTT

abundance: many
v_gene: TRBV6-2/TRBV6-3
j_gene: TRBJ2-2
d_gene: TRBD2
CDR3aa: CASSWAAGGPKNTGELFF
CDR3nt: TGTGCCAGCAGTTGGGCTGCGGGGGGGCCTAAAAACACCGGGGAGCTGTTTTTT

abundance: many
v_gene: TRBV7-6
j_gene: TRBJ2-3
d_gene: .
CDR3aa: CASSRRIGQLSTDTQYF
CDR3nt: TGTGCCAGCAGCCGACGTATTGGACAGTTATCCACAGATACGCAGTATTTT

abundance: few
v_gene: TRBV5-1
j_gene: TRBJ2-6
d_gene: .
CDR3aa: CASSLDSSGANVLTF
CDR3nt: TGCGCCAGCAGCTTGGATTCATCTGGGGCCAACGTCCTGACTTTC

abundance: .
v_gene: TRBV19
j_gene: TRBJ2-2
d_gene: .
CDR3aa: CASSRDPGRLISGELFF
CDR3nt: TGTGCCAGTAGTAGGGACCCGGGACGGCTAATTTCCGGGGAGCTGTTTTTT

abundance: medium-sized
v_gene: TRBV7-2
j_gene: TRBJ2-1
d_gene: TRBD1
CDR3aa: CASIGSGQGFNNEQFF
CDR3nt: TGTGCCAGCATCGGGTCGGGACAGGGGTTCAACAATGAGCAGTTCTTC

abundance: many
v_gene: TRBV7-2
j_gene: TRBJ2-7
d_gene: TRBD2
CDR3aa: CASSLDRGTSGHEQYF
CDR3nt: TGTGCCAGCAGCTTAGACAGGGGGACTAGCGGCCACGAGCAGTACTTC

abundance: many
v_gene: TRBV2
j_gene: TRBJ2-1
d_gene: TRBD1
CDR3aa: CASRETGNEQFF
CDR3nt: TGTGCCAGCAGGGAGACAGGGAATGAGCAGTTCTTC

abundance: .
v_gene: TRBV11-3
j_gene: TRBJ2-1
d_gene: .
CDR3aa: CASRANQPLNNEQFF
CDR3nt: TGTGCCAGTAGAGCGAATCAACCTCTTAACAATGAGCAGTTCTTC

abundance: many
v_gene: TRBV3-1
j_gene: TRBJ1-2
d_gene: TRBD1
CDR3aa: CASSRGQENGYTF
CDR3nt: TGTGCCAGCAGCCGAGGACAGGAAAATGGCTACACCTTC

abundance: many
v_gene: TRBV7-8
j_gene: TRBJ2-7
d_gene: .
CDR3aa: CASSLAHRVHEQYF
CDR3nt: TGTGCCAGCAGCTTAGCTCACAGGGTTCACGAGCAGTACTTC

abundance: many
v_gene: TRBV6-5
j_gene: TRBJ1-4
d_gene: .
CDR3aa: CASSEEFGEKLFF
CDR3nt: TGTGCCAGCAGTGAAGAGTTCGGTGAAAAACTGTTTTTT

abundance: many
v_gene: TRBV5-1
j_gene: TRBJ2-3
d_gene: .
CDR3aa: CASSLAYRGGGEDTQYF
CDR3nt: TGCGCCAGCAGCTTGGCCTATAGGGGGGGGGGCGAAGATACGCAGTATTTT